What follows are 6 T cell receptor beta chains derived from one specimen sequenced in a study of cytomegalovirus exposure and HLA in healthy donors. 60 Vbeta and 13 Jbeta primers were used in PCR. Libraries were prepared by immunoSEQ multiplex PCR; TCRdb keeps only in-frame clonotypes and omits some of them. The sample lists about 240,000 clones, 70% to 90% occurring once. Sequenced material: PBMCs. The origin of the receptors is a woman aged 55-70 years in good health and CMV-seropositive.

The rearrangement links TRBV7-2 to TRBJ1-1; weak D call: TRBD1 (5 bases). The V end was cut by 3 bases, the J end by 3 bases, with 11 bases between. This CDR3 has 14 residues. Germline V gene lookup returns CDR1 SGHTA and CDR2 FQGNSA. CDR3 in DNA: TGTGCCAGCAGCTTCCAACGCAGGGACACTGAAGCTTTCTTT. This codes for CASSFQRRDTEAFF.

V usage is TRBV4-1 and J usage is TRBJ1-2; possibly TRBD1 for D (5 bases). The V end lost 0 bases, the J end lost 8 bases, and 10 bases lay between the germline ends. In germline, CDR1 is MGHRA, CDR2 YSYEKL. The CDR3 has 13 amino acids. Here the CDR3 reads CASSQDRDEGYTF. The CDR3 nucleotides read TGCGCCAGCAGCCAAGACAGGGATGAAGGCTACACCTTC.

Only one count was recorded for this clone. In nucleotides, the CDR3 is TGTGCCAGCAGCTTAGTGAAGCTGGGGGCCCTACCCTACGAGCAGTACTTC. Its protein is CASSLVKLGALPYEQYF. This rearrangement joins TRBV7-9 to TRBJ2-7; possibly TRBD1 for D (6 bases). The ends were cut back, 1 base at V and 2 bases at J, with 18 bases in the middle. The CDR3 is 17 amino acids. From germline, CDR1 is SEHNR and CDR2 FQNEAQ (reference sequence).

The CDR3 nucleotides read TGTGCCAGCAGCCGGACAGGGAGCGGCACTGAAGCTTTCTTT. It specifies CASSRTGSGTEAFF. The rearrangement joins TRBV6-5 to TRBJ1-1, with TRBD1 matching 8 bases. From germline, CDR1 is MNHEY and CDR2 SVGAGI. The CDR3 length is 14 residues. The ends lost 6 bases at V and 4 bases at J; junction bases unmatched: 7.

V usage is TRBV28 and J usage is TRBJ1-4; the D is unclear. V was pared by 3 bases and J by 8 bases, with 7 bases between. Germline CDR1 MDHEN, CDR2 SYDVKM. This CDR3 region has 12 residues. For the CDR3, the DNA is TGTGCCAGCAGTTTCCGGGGAGAAAAACTGTTTTTT. As protein: CASSFRGEKLFF.

The chain combines TRBV5-1 with TRBJ1-1; D may be TRBD1 (5 bases). V was trimmed by 0 bases and J by 14 bases, leaving 17 bases between them. In germline, CDR1 is SGHRS, CDR2 YFSETQ. This CDR3 region has 13 residues. The CDR3 region is CASSLAKGPAGFF. DNA for the CDR3: TGCGCCAGCAGCTTGGCTAAGGGGCCGGCTGGATTCTTT.